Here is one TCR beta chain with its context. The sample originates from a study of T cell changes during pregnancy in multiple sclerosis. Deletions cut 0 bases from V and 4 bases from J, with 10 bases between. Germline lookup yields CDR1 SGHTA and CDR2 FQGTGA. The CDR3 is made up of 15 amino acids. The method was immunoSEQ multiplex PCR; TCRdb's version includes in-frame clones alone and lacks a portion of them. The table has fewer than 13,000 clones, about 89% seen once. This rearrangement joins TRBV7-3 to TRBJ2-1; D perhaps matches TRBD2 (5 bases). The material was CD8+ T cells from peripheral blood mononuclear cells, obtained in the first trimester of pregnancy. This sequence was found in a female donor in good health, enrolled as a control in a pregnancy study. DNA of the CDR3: TGTGCCAGCAGCTTAACAATCTCGGGGTACAATGAGCAGTTCTTC. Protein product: CASSLTISGYNEQFF.